This T cell receptor (beta chain) was profiled in a study of blood T cell repertoires in COVID-19. Turning to the study itself: Samples of COVID-19 (acute and convalescent) were obtained from the United States, Italy and Spain.

This clone was seen a single time. The germline V gene has CDR1 SEHNR and CDR2 FQNEAQ (reference sequence). The CDR3 is made up of 15 amino acids. V was shortened by 1 base and J by 0 bases, with 9 bases between the two germline ends. Per the authors' pipeline: It was from reference gene primer amplification that nucleated cell counts were estimated. The method was immunoSEQ multiplex PCR; TCRdb's version includes in-frame clones alone and lacks a portion of them. The V and J calls and clone size are taken from that table; D and trimming were inferred from the DNA. The table records about 240,000 clones, 80% to 95% of them present only once.

The V call is TRBV7-9, the J call TRBJ1-2; D is undetermined. Sequenced material: peripheral blood. This TCR derives from a man aged 25-45 years with COVID-19, enrolled during active disease. The CDR3: CASSLGMAANYGYTF. CDR3 nucleotides: TGTGCCAGCAGCTTAGGAATGGCTGCTAACTATGGCTACACCTTC.